This entry lists 7 T cell receptor beta chains sequenced from one sample in a study of T cell repertoires in cytomegalovirus infection. MiXCR was run by TCRdb on the reads, yielding one entry per CDR3 protein. Among about 180,000 distinct CDR3 sequences, about 15% were seen once, and the ten largest hold 20% to 30%. The sequenced sample consisted of PBMCs. Receptor source: a human donor in good health (CMV status not recorded). Some clones in this sample may be carry-over from other donors' samples.

Details on this clonotype: Germline is not matched at one junction end, which may reflect a read error. This chain connects TRBV5-6 to TRBJ1-5; D perhaps matches TRBD1 (5 bases). CDR3 size: 13 residues. Per the germline V gene, CDR1 is SGHDT and CDR2 is YYEEEE. CDR3 DNA sequence: TGTGCCAGCAGCTTGAGGGGAAATCCGCCCCAGCATTTT. Protein sequence: CASSLRGNPPQHF. Full variable domain (remainder filled in from reference TRBV5-6 and TRBJ1-5): DAGVTQSPTHLIKTRGQQVTLRCSPKSGHDTVSWYQQALGQGPQFIFQYYEEEERQRGNFPDRFSGHQFPNYSSELNVNALLLGDSALYLCASSLRGNPPQHFGDGTRLSIL.

The table lists this clonotype with many counts. This chain joins TRBV12-3 or TRBV12-4 and TRBJ2-7; TRBD1 aligns across 10 bases. CDR3 length equals 15 residues. V was pared by 6 bases and J by 0 bases, with 5 bases of the junction left unmatched. The CDR3 region has the DNA TGTGCCAGCAGCCGGACAGGGGGGACCTCCTACGAGCAGTACTTC. Residues: CASSRTGGTSYEQYF.

This clonotype showed up just a few times. V gene TRBV10-3 combines with J gene TRBJ2-1; D is uncertain. V was clipped by 11 bases and J by 5 bases, with 16 bases between them. The CDR3 spans 13 residues. Germline assignment: CDR1 ENHRY and CDR2 SYGVKD. The CDR3 DNA reads as TGTGCCTCATCACCCACCCCGGACAATGAGCAGTTCTTC. Translating it yields CASSPTPDNEQFF.

The rearrangement joins TRBV6-5 to TRBJ2-2; 7 bases line up with TRBD1. Germline CDR1 MNHEY, CDR2 SVGAGI. The CDR3 covers 18 residues. Losses at the gene ends were 0 bases for V and 4 bases for J; bases not matched to a gene: 11. This chain's CDR3 is CASSYSRPGTVTTGELFF. CDR3 coding DNA: TGTGCCAGCAGTTACTCACGTCCGGGGACAGTTACCACCGGGGAGCTGTTTTTT.

This clonotype was picked up one time. V usage is TRBV20-1 and J usage is TRBJ2-2; D perhaps matches TRBD2 (5 bases). Trimming pared 3 bases from V and 4 bases from J, leaving 12 bases between. The germline V gene encodes CDR1 DFQATT and CDR2 SNEGSKA (reference sequence). The CDR3 is 14 residues long. The CDR3 DNA reads as TGCAGTGCTAGTAGGCTAGCAGGCACCGGGGAGCTGTTTTTT. The encoded protein is CSASRLAGTGELFF.

This clonotype appeared many times. This chain links TRBV6-2 or TRBV6-3 with TRBJ2-7; 10 positions match TRBD2. The germline gives CDR1 MNHEY, CDR2 SVGEGT. The length of the CDR3 is 13 residues. The V segment lost 9 bases and the J segment 3 bases; nucleotides outside the gene matches: 5. The CDR3 bases are TGTGCCAGTGTAGCGGGAGGTCACTACGAGCAGTACTTC. It encodes CASVAGGHYEQYF.

The CDR3 region is CASSRDRREYF. The CDR3 nucleotides are TGTGCCAGCAGCCGCGACCGGCGGGAGTACTTC. The V and J genes are TRBV7-9 and TRBJ2-5; D may be TRBD2 (5 bases). This CDR3 is 11 amino acids long. Trimming stripped 5 bases from V and 12 bases from J, with 13 bases between. The germline V gene has CDR1 SEHNR and CDR2 FQNEAQ (reference sequence).